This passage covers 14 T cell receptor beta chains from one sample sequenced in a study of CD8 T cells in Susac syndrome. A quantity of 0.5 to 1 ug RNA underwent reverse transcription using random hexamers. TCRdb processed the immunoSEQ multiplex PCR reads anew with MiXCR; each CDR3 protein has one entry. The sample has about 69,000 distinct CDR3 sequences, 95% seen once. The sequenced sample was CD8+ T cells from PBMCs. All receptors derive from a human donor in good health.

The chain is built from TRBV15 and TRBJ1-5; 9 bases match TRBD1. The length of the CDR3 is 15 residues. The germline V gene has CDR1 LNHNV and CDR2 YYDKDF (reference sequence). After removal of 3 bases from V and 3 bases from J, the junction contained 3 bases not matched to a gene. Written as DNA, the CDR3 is TGTGCCACCAGCAGGAGGACAGGGGTCAATCAGCCCCAGCATTTT. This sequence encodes CATSRRTGVNQPQHF.

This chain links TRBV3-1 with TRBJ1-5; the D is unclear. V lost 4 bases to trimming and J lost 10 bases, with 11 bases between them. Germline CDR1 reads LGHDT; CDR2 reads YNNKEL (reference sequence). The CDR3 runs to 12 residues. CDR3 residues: CASSRPRRPQHF. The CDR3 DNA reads TGTGCCAGCAGCCGCCCCAGGAGACCCCAGCATTTT.

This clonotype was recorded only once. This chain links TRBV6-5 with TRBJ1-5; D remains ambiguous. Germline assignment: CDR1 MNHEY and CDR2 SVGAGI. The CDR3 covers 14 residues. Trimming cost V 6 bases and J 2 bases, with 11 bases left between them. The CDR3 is CASRYREGNQPQHF. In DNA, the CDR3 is TGTGCCAGCAGGTACCGGGAAGGCAATCAGCCCCAGCATTTT.

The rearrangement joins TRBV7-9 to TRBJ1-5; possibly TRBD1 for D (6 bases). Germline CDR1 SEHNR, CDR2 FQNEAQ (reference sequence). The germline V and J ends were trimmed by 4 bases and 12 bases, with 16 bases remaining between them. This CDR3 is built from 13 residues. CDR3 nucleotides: TGTGCCAGCAGCTCCGAACAGGGTGCGCACCAGCATTTT. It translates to CASSSEQGAHQHF.

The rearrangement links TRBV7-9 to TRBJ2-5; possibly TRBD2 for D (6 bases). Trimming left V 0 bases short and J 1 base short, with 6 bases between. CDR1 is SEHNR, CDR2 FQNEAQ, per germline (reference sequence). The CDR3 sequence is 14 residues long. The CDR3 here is CASSLAGGQETQYF. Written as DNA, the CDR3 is TGTGCCAGCAGCTTAGCGGGGGGCCAAGAGACCCAGTACTTC. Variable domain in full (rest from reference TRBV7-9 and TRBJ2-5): DTGVSQNPRHKITKRGQNVTFRCDPISEHNRLYWYRQTLGQGPEFLTYFQNEAQLEKSRLLSDRFSAERPKGSFSTLEIQRTEQGDSAMYLCASSLAGGQETQYFGPGTRLLVL.

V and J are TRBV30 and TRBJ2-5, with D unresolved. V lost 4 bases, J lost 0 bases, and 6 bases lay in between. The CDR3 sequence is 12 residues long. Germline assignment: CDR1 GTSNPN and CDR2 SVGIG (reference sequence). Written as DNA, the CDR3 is TGTGCCTGGACCGAGTACCAAGAGACCCAGTACTTC. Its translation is CAWTEYQETQYF. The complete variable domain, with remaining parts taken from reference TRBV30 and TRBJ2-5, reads SQTIHQWPATLVQPVGSPLSLECTVEGTSNPNLYWYRQAAGRGLQLLFYSVGIGQISSEVPQNLSASRPQDRQFILSSKKLLLSDSGFYLCAWTEYQETQYFGPGTRLLVL.

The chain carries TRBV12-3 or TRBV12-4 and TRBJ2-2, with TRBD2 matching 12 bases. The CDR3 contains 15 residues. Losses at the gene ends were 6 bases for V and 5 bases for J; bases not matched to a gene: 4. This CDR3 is CASRATSGGTGELFF. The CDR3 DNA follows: TGTGCCAGCAGGGCCACTAGCGGGGGGACCGGGGAGCTGTTTTTT.

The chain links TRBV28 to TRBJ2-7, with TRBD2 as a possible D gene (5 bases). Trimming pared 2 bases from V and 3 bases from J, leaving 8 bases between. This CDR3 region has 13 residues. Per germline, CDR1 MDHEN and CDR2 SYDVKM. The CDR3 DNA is TGTGCCAGCAGTTTAATTCGGGGCTACGAGCAGTACTTC. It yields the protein CASSLIRGYEQYF. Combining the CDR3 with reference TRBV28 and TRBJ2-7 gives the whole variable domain DVKVTQSSRYLVKRTGEKVFLECVQDMDHENMFWYRQDPGLGLRLIYFSYDVKMKEKGDIPEGYSVSREKKERFSLILESASTNQTSMYLCASSLIRGYEQYFGPGTRLTVT.

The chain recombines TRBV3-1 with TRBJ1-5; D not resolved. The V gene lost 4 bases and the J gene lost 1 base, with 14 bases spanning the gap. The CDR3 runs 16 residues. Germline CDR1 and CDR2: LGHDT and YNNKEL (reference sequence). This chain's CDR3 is CASSPTHEGSNQPQHF. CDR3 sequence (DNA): TGTGCCAGCAGCCCCACTCATGAGGGAAGCAATCAGCCCCAGCATTTT.

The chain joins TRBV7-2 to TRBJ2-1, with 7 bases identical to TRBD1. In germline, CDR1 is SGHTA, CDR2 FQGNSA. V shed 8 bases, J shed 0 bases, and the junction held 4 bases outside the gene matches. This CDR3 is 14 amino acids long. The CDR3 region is CASRRDSSYNEQFF. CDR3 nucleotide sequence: TGTGCCAGCCGACGGGACAGCTCCTACAATGAGCAGTTCTTC.

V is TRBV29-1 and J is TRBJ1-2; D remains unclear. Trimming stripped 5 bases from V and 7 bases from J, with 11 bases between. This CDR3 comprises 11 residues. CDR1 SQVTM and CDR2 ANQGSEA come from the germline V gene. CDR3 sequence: CSVPDLGGYTF. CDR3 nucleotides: TGCAGCGTTCCCGACCTAGGTGGCTACACCTTC.

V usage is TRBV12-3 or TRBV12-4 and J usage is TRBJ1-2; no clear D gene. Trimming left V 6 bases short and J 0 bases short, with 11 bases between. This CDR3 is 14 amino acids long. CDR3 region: CASSTTYPNYGYTF. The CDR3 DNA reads TGTGCCAGCAGCACAACGTACCCTAACTATGGCTACACCTTC.

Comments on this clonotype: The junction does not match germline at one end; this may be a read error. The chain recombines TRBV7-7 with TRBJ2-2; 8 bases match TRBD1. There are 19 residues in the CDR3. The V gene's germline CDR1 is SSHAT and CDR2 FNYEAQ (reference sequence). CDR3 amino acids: CASSLRLQGAIGNTGELFF. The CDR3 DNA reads TGTGCTAGCAGCTTGCGGCTGCAGGGGGCAATAGGCAACACCGGGGAGCTGTTTTTT.

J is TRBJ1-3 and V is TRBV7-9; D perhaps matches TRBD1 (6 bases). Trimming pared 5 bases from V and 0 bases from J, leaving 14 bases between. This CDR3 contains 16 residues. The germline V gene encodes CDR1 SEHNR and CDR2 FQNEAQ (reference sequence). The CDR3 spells CASSENRVSSGNTIYF. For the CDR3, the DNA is TGTGCCAGCAGCGAGAACAGGGTCTCCTCTGGAAACACCATATATTTT.